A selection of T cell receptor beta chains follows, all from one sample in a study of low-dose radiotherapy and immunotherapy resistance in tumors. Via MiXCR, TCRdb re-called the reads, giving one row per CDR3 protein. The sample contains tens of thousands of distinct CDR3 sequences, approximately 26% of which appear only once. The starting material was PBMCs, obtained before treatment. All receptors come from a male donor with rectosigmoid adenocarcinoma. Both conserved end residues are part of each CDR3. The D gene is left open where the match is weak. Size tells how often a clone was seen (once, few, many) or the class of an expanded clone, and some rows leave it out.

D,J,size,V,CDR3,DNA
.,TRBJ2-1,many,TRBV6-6,CASSADWSSYNEQFF,TGTGCCAGCAGTGCAGACTGGAGCTCCTACAATGAGCAGTTCTTC
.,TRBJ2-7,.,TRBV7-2,CASSGSWGYEQYF,TGTGCCAGCTCCGGGTCTTGGGGCTACGAGCAGTACTTC
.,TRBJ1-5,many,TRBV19,CASSIGKDQPQHF,TGTGCCAGTAGTATTGGGAAGGATCAGCCCCAGCATTTT
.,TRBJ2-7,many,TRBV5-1,CASSLDPGWDEQYF,TGCGCCAGCAGCTTGGACCCGGGCTGGGACGAGCAGTACTTC
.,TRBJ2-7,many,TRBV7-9,CASSLERIFDF,TGTGCCAGCAGCTTAGAACGCATATTTGACTTC
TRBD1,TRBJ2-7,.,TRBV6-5,CASSWLRDRGNEQYF,TGTGCCAGCAGTTGGTTGCGGGACAGGGGGAACGAGCAGTACTTC
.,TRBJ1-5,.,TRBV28,CASSLAADGNQPQHF,TGTGCCAGCAGTTTGGCCGCTGATGGCAATCAGCCCCAGCATTTT
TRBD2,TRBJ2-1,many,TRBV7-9,CASSISGGANDEQFF,TGTGCCAGCAGCATTAGCGGGGGGGCGAATGATGAGCAGTTCTTC
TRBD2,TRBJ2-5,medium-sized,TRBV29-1,CSVEEGTSGSETQYF,TGCAGCGTTGAAGAGGGGACTAGCGGGAGCGAGACCCAGTACTTC
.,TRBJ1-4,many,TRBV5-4,CASSLASAGNEKLFF,TGTGCCAGCAGCTTGGCGAGTGCAGGGAACGAAAAACTGTTTTTT